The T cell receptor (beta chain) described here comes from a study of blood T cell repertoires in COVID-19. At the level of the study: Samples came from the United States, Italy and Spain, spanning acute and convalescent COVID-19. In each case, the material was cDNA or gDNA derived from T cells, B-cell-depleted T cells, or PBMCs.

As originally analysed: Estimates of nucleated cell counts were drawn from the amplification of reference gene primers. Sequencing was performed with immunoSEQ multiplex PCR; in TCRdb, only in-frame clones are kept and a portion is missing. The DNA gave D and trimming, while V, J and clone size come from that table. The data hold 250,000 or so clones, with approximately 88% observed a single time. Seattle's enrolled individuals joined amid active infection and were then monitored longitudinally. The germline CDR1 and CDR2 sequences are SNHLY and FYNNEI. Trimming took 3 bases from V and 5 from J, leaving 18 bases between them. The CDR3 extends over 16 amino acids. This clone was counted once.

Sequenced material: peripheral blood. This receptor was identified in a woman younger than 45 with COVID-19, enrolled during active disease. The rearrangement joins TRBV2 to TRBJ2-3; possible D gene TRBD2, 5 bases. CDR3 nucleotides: TGTGCCAGCAGTGAGCAGTCCCCCCAGGCGGGAGATACGCAGTATTTT. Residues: CASSEQSPQAGDTQYF.